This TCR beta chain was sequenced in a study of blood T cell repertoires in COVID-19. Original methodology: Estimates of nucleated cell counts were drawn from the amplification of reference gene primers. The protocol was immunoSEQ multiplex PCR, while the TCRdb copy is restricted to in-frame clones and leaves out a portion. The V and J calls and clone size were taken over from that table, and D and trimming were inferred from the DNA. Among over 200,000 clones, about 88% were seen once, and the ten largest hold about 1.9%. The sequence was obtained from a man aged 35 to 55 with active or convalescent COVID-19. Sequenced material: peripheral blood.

CDR3 in amino acids: CSASRWSSYNSPLHF. As DNA, the CDR3 is TGCAGTGCTAGTAGGTGGAGCTCCTATAATTCACCCCTCCACTTT. V and J are TRBV20-1 and TRBJ1-6; no definite D call. The germline V gene has CDR1 DFQATT and CDR2 SNEGSKA (reference sequence). Trimming shortened V by 3 bases and J by 0 bases, and 9 bases separated the two germline ends. The CDR3 contains 15 residues.